The present T cell receptor (beta chain) was sequenced within a study of blood T cell repertoires in COVID-19. As for the study in general: PBMCs, B-cell-depleted T cells, or T cells provided the cDNA or gDNA that made up the material.

This CDR3 is built from 14 residues. Germline V gene sequence: CDR1 MDHEN, CDR2 SYDVKM. The V end lost 5 bases, the J end lost 4 bases, and 12 bases lay between the germline ends. As handled by the study authors: Estimation of nucleated cell counts relied on the amplification of reference gene primers. TCRdb's copy holds only in-frame clones and misses some; the assay was immunoSEQ multiplex PCR. V, J and clone size are taken as reported in that table, and D and trimming were inferred from the DNA itself. The sample contains some 190,000 clones, about 88% of which appear only once. The chain recombines TRBV28 with TRBJ1-5, with D possibly matching TRBD1 (6 bases). Sequenced sample: peripheral blood. This TCR derives from a woman aged 40 to 50 who had recovered from COVID-19. Here the CDR3 DNA reads TGTGCCAGCAGTCTCCATGGGACAAATCAGCCCCAGCATTTT. Protein sequence: CASSLHGTNQPQHF. Together with reference TRBV28 and TRBJ1-5, the CDR3 gives the full variable domain: DVKVTQSSRYLVKRTGEKVFLECVQDMDHENMFWYRQDPGLGLRLIYFSYDVKMKEKGDIPEGYSVSREKKERFSLILESASTNQTSMYLCASSLHGTNQPQHFGDGTRLSIL.